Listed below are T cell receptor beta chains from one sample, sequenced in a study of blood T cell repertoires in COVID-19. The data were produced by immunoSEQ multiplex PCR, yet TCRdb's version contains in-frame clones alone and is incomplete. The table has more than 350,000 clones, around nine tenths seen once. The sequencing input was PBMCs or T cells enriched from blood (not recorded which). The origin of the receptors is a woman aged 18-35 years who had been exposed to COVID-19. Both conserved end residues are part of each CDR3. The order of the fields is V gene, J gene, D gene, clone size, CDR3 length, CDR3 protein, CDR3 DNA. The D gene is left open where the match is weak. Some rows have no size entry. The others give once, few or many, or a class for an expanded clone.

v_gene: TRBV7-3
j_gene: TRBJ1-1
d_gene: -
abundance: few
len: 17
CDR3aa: CASSLGPPLGRVTEAFF
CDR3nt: TGTGCCAGCAGCTTGGGCCCTCCATTGGGGCGCGTCACTGAAGCTTTCTTT

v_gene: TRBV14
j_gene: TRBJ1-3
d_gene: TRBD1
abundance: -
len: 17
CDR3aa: CASSPRQGATSGNTIYF
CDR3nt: TGTGCCAGCAGCCCCAGACAGGGGGCCACCTCTGGAAACACCATATATTTT

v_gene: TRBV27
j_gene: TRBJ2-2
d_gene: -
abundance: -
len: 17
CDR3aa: CASSLSLGGDGTGELFF
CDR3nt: TGTGCCAGCAGTTTATCTCTAGGCGGGGACGGCACCGGGGAGCTGTTTTTT

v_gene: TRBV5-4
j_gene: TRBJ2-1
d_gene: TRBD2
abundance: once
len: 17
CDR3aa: CASSLARTSKKNNEQFF
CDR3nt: TGTGCCAGCAGCTTGGCCCGGACTAGCAAAAAGAACAATGAGCAGTTCTTC

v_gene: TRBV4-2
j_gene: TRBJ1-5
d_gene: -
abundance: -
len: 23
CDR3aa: CASSQEEVGRSRPPGQTNQPQHF
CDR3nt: TGTGCCAGCAGCCAAGAAGAGGTGGGCCGGAGCCGGCCGCCTGGACAGACCAATCAGCCCCAGCATTTT

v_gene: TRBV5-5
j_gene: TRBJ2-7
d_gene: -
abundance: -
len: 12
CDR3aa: CASSLAGSTKYF
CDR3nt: TGTGCCAGCAGCTTGGCCGGATCGACTAAGTACTTC

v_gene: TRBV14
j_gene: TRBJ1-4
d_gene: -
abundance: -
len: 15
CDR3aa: CASSPDSATNEKLFF
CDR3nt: TGTGCCAGCAGCCCGGACAGCGCAACTAATGAAAAACTGTTTTTT

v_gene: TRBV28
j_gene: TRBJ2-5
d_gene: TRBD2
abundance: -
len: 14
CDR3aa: CASGLAGASETQYF
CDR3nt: TGTGCCAGCGGACTAGCGGGAGCGAGCGAGACCCAGTACTTC

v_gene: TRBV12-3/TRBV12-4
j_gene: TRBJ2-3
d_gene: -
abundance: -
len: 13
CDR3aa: CASSLSGTDTQYF
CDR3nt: TGTGCCAGCAGTTTATCCGGCACAGATACGCAGTATTTT

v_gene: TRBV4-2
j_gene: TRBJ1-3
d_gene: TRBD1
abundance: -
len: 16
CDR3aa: CASSAPDRDPGNTIYF
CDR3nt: TGTGCCAGCAGCGCCCCAGACAGGGACCCTGGAAACACCATATATTTT

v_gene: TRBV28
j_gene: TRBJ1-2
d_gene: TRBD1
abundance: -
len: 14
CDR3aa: CASSWGQGAQGYTF
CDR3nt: TGTGCCAGCAGTTGGGGACAGGGGGCGCAAGGCTACACCTTC

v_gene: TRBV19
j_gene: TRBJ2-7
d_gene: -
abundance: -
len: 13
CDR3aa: CASSIDSTYEQYF
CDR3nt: TGTGCCAGTAGTATCGACAGTACCTACGAGCAGTACTTC

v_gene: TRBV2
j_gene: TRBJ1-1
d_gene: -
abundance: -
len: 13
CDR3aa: CASSSETNTEAFF
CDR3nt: TGTGCCAGCAGCTCAGAAACGAACACTGAAGCTTTCTTT

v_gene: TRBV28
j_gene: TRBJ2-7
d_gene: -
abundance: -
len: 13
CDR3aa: CATTLDGVYEQYF
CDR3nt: TGTGCCACCACCCTCGACGGAGTCTACGAGCAGTACTTC

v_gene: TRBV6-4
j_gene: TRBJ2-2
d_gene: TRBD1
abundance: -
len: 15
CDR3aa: CASSPGQLNTGELFF
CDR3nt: TGTGCCAGCAGTCCGGGACAGTTAAACACCGGGGAGCTGTTTTTT

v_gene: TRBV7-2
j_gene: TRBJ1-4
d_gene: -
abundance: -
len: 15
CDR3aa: CASSARGRGNEKLFF
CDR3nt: TGTGCCAGCAGCGCCAGGGGTCGCGGTAATGAAAAACTGTTTTTT

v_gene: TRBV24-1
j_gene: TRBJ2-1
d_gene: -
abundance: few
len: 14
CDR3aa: CAAGGNGAYNEQFF
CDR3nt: TGTGCCGCCGGAGGGAACGGAGCCTACAATGAGCAGTTCTTC

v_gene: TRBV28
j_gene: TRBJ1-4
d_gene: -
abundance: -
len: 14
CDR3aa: CASSFLDSPEKLFF
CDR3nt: TGTGCCAGCAGTTTCCTCGACAGCCCTGAAAAACTGTTTTTT

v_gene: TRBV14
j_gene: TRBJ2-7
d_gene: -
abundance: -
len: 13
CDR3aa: CASSQDLTYEQYF
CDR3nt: TGTGCCAGCAGCCAAGATTTAACCTACGAGCAGTACTTC

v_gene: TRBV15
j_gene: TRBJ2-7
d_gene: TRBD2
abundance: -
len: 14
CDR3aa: CATSNGTSGYEQYF
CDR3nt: TGTGCCACCAGCAATGGGACTAGCGGCTACGAGCAGTACTTC

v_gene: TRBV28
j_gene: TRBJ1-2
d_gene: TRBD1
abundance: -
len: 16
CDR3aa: CASSLWNRGESYGYTF
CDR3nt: TGTGCCAGCAGTTTATGGAACAGGGGGGAAAGCTATGGCTACACCTTC

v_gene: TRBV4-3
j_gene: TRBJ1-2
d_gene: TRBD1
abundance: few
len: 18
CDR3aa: CASSRRTLGQTVNYGYTF
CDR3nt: TGCGCCAGCAGCCGAAGAACCCTGGGACAGACAGTTAACTATGGCTACACCTTC

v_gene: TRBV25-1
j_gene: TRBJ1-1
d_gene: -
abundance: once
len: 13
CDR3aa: CASSKQGTTEAFF
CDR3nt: TGTGCCAGCAGCAAGCAGGGTACCACTGAAGCTTTCTTT

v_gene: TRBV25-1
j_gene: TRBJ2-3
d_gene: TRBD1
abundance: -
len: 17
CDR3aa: CASSDGDTGVSTDTQYF
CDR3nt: TGTGCCAGCAGTGATGGGGACACAGGGGTCAGCACAGATACGCAGTATTTT

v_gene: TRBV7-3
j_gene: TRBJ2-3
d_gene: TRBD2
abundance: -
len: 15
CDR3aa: CASSRSGGAVDTQYF
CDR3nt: TGTGCCAGCAGCAGAAGCGGGGGGGCCGTAGATACGCAGTATTTT

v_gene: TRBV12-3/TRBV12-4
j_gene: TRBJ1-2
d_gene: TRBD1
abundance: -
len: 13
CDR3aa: CASSWTGVNGYTF
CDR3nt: TGTGCCAGCAGCTGGACAGGGGTTAATGGCTACACCTTC

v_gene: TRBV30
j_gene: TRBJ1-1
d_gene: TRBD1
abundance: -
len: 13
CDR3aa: CAWSVQGQGKAFF
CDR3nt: TGTGCCTGGAGTGTACAGGGACAGGGGAAAGCTTTCTTT

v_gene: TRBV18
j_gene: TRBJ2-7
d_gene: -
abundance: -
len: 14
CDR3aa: CASSPPFFLYEQYF
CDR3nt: TGTGCCAGCTCACCACCGTTCTTCCTATACGAGCAGTACTTC

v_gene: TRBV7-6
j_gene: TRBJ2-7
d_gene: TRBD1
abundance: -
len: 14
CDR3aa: CASSGRQGLGEQYF
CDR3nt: TGTGCCAGCAGTGGGCGACAGGGTTTGGGCGAGCAGTACTTC